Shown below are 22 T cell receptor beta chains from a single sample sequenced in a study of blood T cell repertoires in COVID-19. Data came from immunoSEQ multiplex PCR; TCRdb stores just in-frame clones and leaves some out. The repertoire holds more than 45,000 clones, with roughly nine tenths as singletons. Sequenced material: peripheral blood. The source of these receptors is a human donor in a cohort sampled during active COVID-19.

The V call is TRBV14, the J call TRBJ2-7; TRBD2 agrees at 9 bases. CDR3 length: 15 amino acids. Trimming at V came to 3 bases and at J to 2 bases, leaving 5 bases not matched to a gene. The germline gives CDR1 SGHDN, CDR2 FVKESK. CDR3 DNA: TGTGCCAGCAGCCATGTTGCGGGAGGGACCTACGAGCAGTACGTC. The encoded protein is CASSHVAGGTYEQYV.

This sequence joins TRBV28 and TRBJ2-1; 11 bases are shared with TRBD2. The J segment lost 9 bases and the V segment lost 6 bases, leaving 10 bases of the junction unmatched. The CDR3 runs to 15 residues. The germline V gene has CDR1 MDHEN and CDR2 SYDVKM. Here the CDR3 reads CASSQTSGMLGEQFF. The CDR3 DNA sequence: TGTGCCAGCAGCCAGACTAGCGGGATGTTGGGTGAGCAGTTCTTC. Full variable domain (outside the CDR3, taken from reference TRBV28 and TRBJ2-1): DVKVTQSSRYLVKRTGEKVFLECVQDMDHENMFWYRQDPGLGLRLIYFSYDVKMKEKGDIPEGYSVSREKKERFSLILESASTNQTSMYLCASSQTSGMLGEQFFGPGTRLTVL.

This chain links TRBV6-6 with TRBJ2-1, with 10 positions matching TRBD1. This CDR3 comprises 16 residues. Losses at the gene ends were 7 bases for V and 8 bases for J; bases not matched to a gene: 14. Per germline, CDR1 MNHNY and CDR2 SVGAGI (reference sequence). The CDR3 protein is CASTLREGQGFDEQFF. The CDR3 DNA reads TGTGCCAGCACCCTCAGGGAGGGACAGGGGTTCGATGAGCAGTTCTTC.

CDR3: CASSSPGQGAYGYGYTF. Written as DNA, the CDR3 is TGTGCCAGCAGCTCACCGGGACAGGGGGCTTACGGCTATGGCTACACCTTC. The chain carries TRBV7-8 and TRBJ1-2; TRBD1 matches at 12 bases. CDR3 length: 17 residues. V was clipped by 4 bases and J by 4 bases; unmatched bases: 10. In germline, CDR1 is SGHVS, CDR2 FQNEAQ.

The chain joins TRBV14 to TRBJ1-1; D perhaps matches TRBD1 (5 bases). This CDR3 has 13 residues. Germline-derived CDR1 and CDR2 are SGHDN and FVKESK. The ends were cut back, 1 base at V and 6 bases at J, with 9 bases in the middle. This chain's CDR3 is CASSQVQGAEAFF. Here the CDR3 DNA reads TGTGCCAGCAGCCAAGTTCAGGGCGCTGAAGCTTTCTTT.

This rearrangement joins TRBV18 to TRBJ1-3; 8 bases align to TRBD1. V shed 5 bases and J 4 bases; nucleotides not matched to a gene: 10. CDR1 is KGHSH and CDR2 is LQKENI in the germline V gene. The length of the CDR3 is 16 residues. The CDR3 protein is CASSAGQGMGGNTIYF. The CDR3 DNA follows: TGTGCCAGCTCAGCTGGACAGGGAATGGGAGGAAACACCATATATTTT.

This chain's CDR3 is CASSLGAGGIETQYF. The CDR3 DNA is TGTGCCAGCAGCTTAGGAGCGGGAGGGATTGAGACCCAGTACTTC. The chain has TRBV7-2 and TRBJ2-5; TRBD2 agrees at 10 bases. J lost 5 bases, V lost 1 base, and 4 bases had no gene match. The germline V gene has CDR1 SGHTA and CDR2 FQGNSA. The CDR3 spans 15 residues. The whole variable domain, filled in from reference TRBV7-2 and TRBJ2-5, reads GAGVSQSPSNKVTEKGKDVELRCDPISGHTALYWYRQSLGQGLEFLIYFQGNSAPDKSGLPSDRFSAERTGGSVSTLTIQRTQQEDSAVYLCASSLGAGGIETQYFGPGTRLLVL.

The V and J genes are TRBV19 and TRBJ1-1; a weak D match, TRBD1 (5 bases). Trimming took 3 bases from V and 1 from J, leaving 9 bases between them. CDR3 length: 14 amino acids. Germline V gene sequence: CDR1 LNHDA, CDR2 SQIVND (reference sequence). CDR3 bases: TGTGCCAGTAGTATCGGACATGGGAACACTGAAGCTTTCTTT. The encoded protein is CASSIGHGNTEAFF.

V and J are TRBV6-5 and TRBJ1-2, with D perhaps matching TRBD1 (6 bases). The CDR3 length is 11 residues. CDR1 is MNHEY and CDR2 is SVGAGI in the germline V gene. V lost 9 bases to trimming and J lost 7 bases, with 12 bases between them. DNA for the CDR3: TGTGCCAGTTTCTCAGGGGCTGGCTACACCTTC. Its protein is CASFSGAGYTF.

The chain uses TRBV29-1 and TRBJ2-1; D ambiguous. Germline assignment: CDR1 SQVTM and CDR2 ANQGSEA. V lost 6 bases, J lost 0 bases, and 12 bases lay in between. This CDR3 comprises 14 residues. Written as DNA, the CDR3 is TGCAGCGTCCTACAGCCTACCTCCTACAATGAGCAGTTCTTC. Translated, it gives CSVLQPTSYNEQFF.

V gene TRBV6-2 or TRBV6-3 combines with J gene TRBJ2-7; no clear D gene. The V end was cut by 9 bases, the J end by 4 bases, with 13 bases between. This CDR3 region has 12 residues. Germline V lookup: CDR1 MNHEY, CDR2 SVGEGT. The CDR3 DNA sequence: TGTGCCAGTAGTGCGACGGGTTACGAGCAGTACGTC. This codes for CASSATGYEQYV.

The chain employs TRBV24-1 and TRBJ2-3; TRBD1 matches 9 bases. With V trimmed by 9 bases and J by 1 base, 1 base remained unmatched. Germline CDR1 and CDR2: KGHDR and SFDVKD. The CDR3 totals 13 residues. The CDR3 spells CATWDRGTDTQYF. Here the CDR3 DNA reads TGTGCCACCTGGGACAGGGGCACAGATACGCAGTATTTT.

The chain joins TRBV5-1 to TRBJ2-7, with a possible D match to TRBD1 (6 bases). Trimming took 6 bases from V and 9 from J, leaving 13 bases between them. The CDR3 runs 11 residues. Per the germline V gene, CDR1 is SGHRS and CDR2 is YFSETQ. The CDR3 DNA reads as TGCGCCAGCATCCAGGGGAACAGGCAGTACTTC. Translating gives CASIQGNRQYF.

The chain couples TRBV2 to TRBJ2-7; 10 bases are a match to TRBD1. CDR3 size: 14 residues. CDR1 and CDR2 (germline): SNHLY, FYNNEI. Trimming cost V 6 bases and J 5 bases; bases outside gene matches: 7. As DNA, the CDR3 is TGTGCCAGCAGCCTGGACAGGGGGGAGAACGAGCAGTACTTC. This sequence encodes CASSLDRGENEQYF.

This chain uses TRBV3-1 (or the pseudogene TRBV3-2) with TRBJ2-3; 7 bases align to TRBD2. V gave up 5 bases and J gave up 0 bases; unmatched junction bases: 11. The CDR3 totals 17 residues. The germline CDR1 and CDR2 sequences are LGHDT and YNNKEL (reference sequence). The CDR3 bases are TGTGCCAGCAGCTACAGAGCTAGCGGACCTAGCACAGATACGCAGTATTTT. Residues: CASSYRASGPSTDTQYF.

The chain's CDR3 is CSVDTTGATEAFF. The CDR3 coding sequence is TGCAGCGTTGACACAACAGGGGCCACTGAAGCTTTCTTT. The J gene is TRBJ1-1, the V gene TRBV29-1; 7 bases line up with TRBD1. The CDR3 runs 13 residues. Unmatched junction bases numbered 5, after V lost 3 bases and J lost 4 bases. CDR1 is SQVTM, CDR2 ANQGSEA, per germline. The full variable domain, rest sourced from reference TRBV29-1 and TRBJ1-1, is SAVISQKPSRDICQRGTSLTIQCQVDSQVTMMFWYRQQPGQSLTLIATANQGSEATYESGFVIDKFPISRPNLTFSTLTVSNMSPEDSSIYLCSVDTTGATEAFFGQGTRLTVV.

The CDR3 sequence is CASSLGQGAYNEQFF. The DNA for the CDR3 is TGTGCCAGCAGCTTAGGACAGGGGGCATACAATGAGCAGTTCTTC. This chain joins TRBV5-4 and TRBJ2-1; TRBD1 aligns across 11 bases. The CDR3 consists of 15 residues. V shed 2 bases, J shed 4 bases, and the junction held 2 bases outside the gene matches. The V gene's germline CDR1 is SGHNT and CDR2 YYREEE (reference sequence). The variable domain in full, completed from reference TRBV5-4 and TRBJ2-1, reads ETGVTQSPTHLIKTRGQQVTLRCSSQSGHNTVSWYQQALGQGPQFIFQYYREEENGRGNFPPRFSGLQFPNYSSELNVNALELDDSALYLCASSLGQGAYNEQFFGPGTRLTVL.

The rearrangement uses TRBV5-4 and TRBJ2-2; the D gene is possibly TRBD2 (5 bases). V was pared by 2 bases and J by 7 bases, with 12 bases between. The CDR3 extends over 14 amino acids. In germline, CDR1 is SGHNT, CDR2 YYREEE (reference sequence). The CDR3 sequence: CASSLAGKGGELFF. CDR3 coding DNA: TGTGCCAGCAGCTTAGCCGGGAAGGGCGGGGAGCTGTTTTTT.

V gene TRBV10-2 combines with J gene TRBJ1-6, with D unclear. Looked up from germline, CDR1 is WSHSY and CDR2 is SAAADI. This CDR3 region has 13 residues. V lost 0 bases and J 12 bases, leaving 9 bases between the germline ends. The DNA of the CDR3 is TGCGCCAGCAGTGAGTCCCTGGCTCAACCCCTCCACTTT. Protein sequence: CASSESLAQPLHF.

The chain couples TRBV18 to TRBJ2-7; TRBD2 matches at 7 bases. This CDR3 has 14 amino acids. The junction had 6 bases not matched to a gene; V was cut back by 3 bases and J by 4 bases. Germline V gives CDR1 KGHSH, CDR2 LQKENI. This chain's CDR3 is CASSPGGQLYEQYF. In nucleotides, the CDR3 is TGTGCCAGCTCACCGGGAGGGCAGCTATACGAGCAGTACTTC.

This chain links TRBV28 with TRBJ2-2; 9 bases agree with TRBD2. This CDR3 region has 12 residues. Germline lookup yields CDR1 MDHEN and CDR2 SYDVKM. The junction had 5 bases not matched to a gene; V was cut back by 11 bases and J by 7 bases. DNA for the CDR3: TGTGCCGCGGGAGGGCCAGTCGGGGAGCTGTTTTTT. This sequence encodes CAAGGPVGELFF.

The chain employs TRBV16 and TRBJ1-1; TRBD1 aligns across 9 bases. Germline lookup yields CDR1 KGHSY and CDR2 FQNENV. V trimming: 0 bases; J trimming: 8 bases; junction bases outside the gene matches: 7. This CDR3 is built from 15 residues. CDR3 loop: CASSQSTRQGGEAFF. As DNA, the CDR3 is TGTGCCAGCAGCCAATCCACGCGACAGGGGGGCGAAGCTTTCTTT.